Sequencing of this TCR beta chain was carried out in a study of blood T cell repertoires in COVID-19 (TCRdb year 2020). Turning to the overall study: The collaborator samples originated in the United States, Italy and Spain and spanned the acute and convalescent phases of COVID-19. The prospective study material was composed of cDNA or gDNA derived from T cells, B-cell-depleted T cells, or PBMCs. The dataset comprised deeply sampled blood TCRbeta repertoires from subjects exposed to, actively infected with, or recovered from COVID-19. The repertoires were made available in a free public database intended to serve as a resource for research on the immune response to SARS-CoV-2. The samples were drawn from the first 160 participants of the ongoing ImmuneRACE study and from 950 to 1,500 subjects provided by 6 global collaborators. Sample metadata almost always included a de-identified subject ID, COVID-19 status, age in years and sex. Where HLA class I and class II types were available, the types were taken from metadata supplied by the sample provider, not from assay-based typing.

The immunoSEQ Assay, a bias-controlled multiplex PCR, was used to amplify TCRbeta CDR3 regions from genomic DNA. In the source study's methods: The number of nucleated cells in each sample was estimated from the amplification of reference gene primers within the assay. To quantify the absolute abundance of each unique TCRbeta CDR3 rearrangement, sequence reads were collapsed and filtered. For each sample, productive Simpson clonality was calculated as the square root of Simpson's diversity index across productive rearrangements. TCRdb took this table from immuneACCESS and kept in-frame rearrangements with V and J called. Such tables lack part of the clones; where checked against another copy, unresolved V genes explain under half of the gap, and the rest is unexplained. For V, J and clone size, that table is used; D and trimming come from the DNA. The sample includes about 390,000 clones, with approximately 87% observed a single time. The ten biggest clones cover about 10% of the sample.

Paper-wide results and their limitations: The quantity of clinical and demographic metadata differed by source and by participant and was supplied without curation.

The junction shows trimming of 2 bases on V and 8 bases on J, plus 33 bases between the germline ends. From the germline V gene (reference sequence), CDR1 is LNHDA and CDR2 is SQIVND. The CDR3 covers 20 residues, taking in both the cysteine and the phenylalanine. The sequence is cut down to CDR3 DNA, 60 bases in frame from base 1. Only one count was recorded for this clone. It lacks a known antigen. Per-base quality was not reported, and no clone a single base away is much larger than it. Participants in the prospective study were aged about 18 to 100 years, lived in about two dozen United States geographic areas, and enrolled through a virtual design. In the prospective study, participants were assigned to cohorts based on the clinical history participants reported in a screening survey and a study questionnaire. For ImmuneRACE Cohort 3, a participant was defined as recovered based on two consecutive negative NP/OP PCR tests, clearance by a healthcare professional, or resolution of symptoms. In the prospective study, whole blood, serum and a nasopharyngeal or oropharyngeal swab were collected from each participant by mobile phlebotomists. Over an approximately 2-month period, participants in the prospective study had the option of providing additional blood draws and questionnaires. Prospective study blood samples were shipped either frozen or at room temperature before DNA extraction.

Sequencing was done on a sample of PBMCs or T cells enriched from blood (not recorded which). This chain is built from TRBV19 and TRBJ1-1, with no confident D gene call. This TCR came from a woman in her fifties or sixties who had recovered from COVID-19. The nucleotide sequence reads TGTGCCAGTAGTATAAGGTGGAGTATTCTTCTTTCTTCCCCCAGACCCGAAGCTTTCTTT. This gives the protein CASSIRWSILLSSPRPEAFF.